This T cell receptor (beta chain) appears in the sequencing data of a study of shared clonotypes between healthy human individuals. V was pared by 5 bases and J by 10 bases, with 8 bases of the junction left unmatched. The CDR3 loop spans 14 amino acids. Germline V gene data show CDR1 as SNHLY and CDR2 as FYNNEI. Repertoires were generated with immunoSEQ multiplex PCR, while TCRdb's copy carries only in-frame clones and drops some. The sample includes 2.5 million or so clones, over 85% seen only once; the top ten take under 0.15%. Sequenced: naive CD4+ T cells sorted from blood. Subset specified: CD45RA+ positively selected. This receptor was taken from a man between 18 and 35 years old in good health. The chain recombines TRBV2 with TRBJ1-6; 7 positions agree with TRBD1. In DNA, the CDR3 is TGTGCCAGCAGTCGACAGGGAGGTTGGTCACCCCTCCACTTT. Protein product: CASSRQGGWSPLHF.